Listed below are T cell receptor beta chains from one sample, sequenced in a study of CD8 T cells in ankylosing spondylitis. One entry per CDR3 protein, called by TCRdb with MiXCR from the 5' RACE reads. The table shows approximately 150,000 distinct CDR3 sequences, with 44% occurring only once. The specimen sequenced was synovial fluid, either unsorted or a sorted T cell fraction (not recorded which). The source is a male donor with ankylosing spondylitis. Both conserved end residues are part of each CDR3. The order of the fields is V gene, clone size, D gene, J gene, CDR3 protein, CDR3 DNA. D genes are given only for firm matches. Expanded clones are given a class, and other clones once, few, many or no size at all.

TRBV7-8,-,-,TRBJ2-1,CASSYRDFPDNEQFF,TGTGCCAGCAGCTACCGGGACTTCCCAGACAATGAGCAGTTCTTC
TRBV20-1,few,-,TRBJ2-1,CSARAPQLTQGNEQFF,TGCAGTGCTAGAGCCCCCCAACTAACGCAGGGGAATGAGCAGTTCTTC
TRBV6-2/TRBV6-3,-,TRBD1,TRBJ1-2,CASSTDRALSPYGYTF,TGTGCCAGCAGCACGGACAGGGCGCTGTCCCCCTATGGCTACACCTTC
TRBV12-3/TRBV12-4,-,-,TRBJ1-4,CASSQRREKLFF,TGTGCCAGCAGTCAAAGGAGAGAAAAACTGTTTTTT
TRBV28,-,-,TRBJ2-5,CASRDLGKGETQYF,TGTGCCAGTAGGGACTTAGGGAAGGGGGAGACCCAGTACTTC
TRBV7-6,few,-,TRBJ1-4,CASSPTAGWGEKLFF,TGTGCCAGCAGCCCTACCGCGGGGTGGGGTGAAAAACTGTTTTTT
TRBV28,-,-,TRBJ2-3,CASSKGGTRDTQYF,TGTGCCAGCAGTAAAGGGGGGACTCGAGATACGCAGTATTTT
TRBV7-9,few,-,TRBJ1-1,CASSLTGPTTEAFF,TGTGCCAGCAGCTTAACAGGGCCGACCACTGAAGCTTTCTTT
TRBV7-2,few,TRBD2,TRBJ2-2,CATPKLSGSRAGELFF,TGTGCCACCCCGAAGCTTAGCGGGAGTAGGGCCGGGGAGCTGTTTTTT
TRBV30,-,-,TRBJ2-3,CAWSVTEDGTDTQYF,TGTGCCTGGAGTGTTACGGAGGATGGCACAGATACGCAGTATTTT
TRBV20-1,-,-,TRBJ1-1,CSARERDTEAFF,TGCAGTGCTAGAGAAAGGGACACTGAAGCTTTCTTT
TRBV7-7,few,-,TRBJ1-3,CASSPGGGNTIYF,TGTGCTAGCAGCCCCGGTGGGGGAAACACCATATATTTT
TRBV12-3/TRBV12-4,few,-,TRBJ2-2,CASSLPGELFF,TGTGCCAGCAGCCTACCCGGGGAGCTGTTTTTT
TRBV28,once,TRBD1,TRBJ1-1,CASSLPKDRGVWTEAFF,TGTGCCAGCAGTTTGCCAAAGGACAGGGGAGTATGGACTGAAGCTTTCTTT
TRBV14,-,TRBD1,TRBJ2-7,CASSPSRDRADYEQYF,TGTGCCAGCAGCCCCAGCCGGGACAGGGCCGACTACGAGCAGTACTTC
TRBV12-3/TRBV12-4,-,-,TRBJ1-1,CASSRYTEAFF,TGTGCCAGCAGTCGTTACACTGAAGCTTTCTTT
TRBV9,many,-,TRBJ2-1,CASSVSGVNYNEQFF,TGTGCCAGCAGCGTGTCGGGAGTGAACTACAATGAGCAGTTCTTC
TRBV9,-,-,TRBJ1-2,CASTSDSVYGYTF,TGTGCCAGCACCTCAGACAGTGTCTATGGCTACACCTTC
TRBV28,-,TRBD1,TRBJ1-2,CASSQGPGQRGYGYTF,TGTGCCAGCAGTCAGGGGCCGGGACAGCGCGGCTATGGCTACACCTTC
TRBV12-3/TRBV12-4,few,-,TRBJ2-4,CASSLVGAKNIQYF,TGTGCCAGCAGTTTGGTCGGGGCCAAAAACATTCAGTACTTC
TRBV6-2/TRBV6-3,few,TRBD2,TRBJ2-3,CATDTGLAGDTQYF,TGTGCCACCGATACGGGACTAGCGGGAGATACGCAGTATTTT
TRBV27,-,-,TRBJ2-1,CASSPLWWGPYLMSSYNEQFF,TGTGCCAGCAGTCCCCTTTGGTGGGGGCCCTATTTGATGAGCTCCTACAATGAGCAGTTCTTC
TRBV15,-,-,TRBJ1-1,CATSRPRNTEAFF,TGTGCCACCAGCAGACCAAGGAACACTGAAGCTTTCTTT
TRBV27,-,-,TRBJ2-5,CASRSPEYQETQYF,TGTGCCAGCCGTTCCCCTGAGTACCAAGAGACCCAGTACTTC
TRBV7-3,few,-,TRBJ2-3,CASSLWGAITDTQYF,TGTGCCAGCAGCTTATGGGGGGCTATCACAGATACGCAGTATTTT
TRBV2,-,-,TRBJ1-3,CASSEPLGGVGGNTIYF,TGTGCCAGCAGTGAACCGCTTGGTGGGGTGGGAGGAAACACCATATATTTT
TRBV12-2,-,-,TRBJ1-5,CASRPWTGGLNQPQHF,TGTGCAAGTCGCCCTTGGACCGGGGGCTTAAATCAGCCCCAGCATTTT
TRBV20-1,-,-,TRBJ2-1,CSDGHYNEQFF,TGCAGTGACGGGCACTACAATGAGCAGTTCTTC
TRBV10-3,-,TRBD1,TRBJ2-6,CAGGDRLSPGANVLTF,TGTGCCGGTGGGGACAGGCTTTCCCCTGGGGCCAACGTCCTGACTTTC
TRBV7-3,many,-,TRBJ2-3,CASSLVGGDTQYF,TGTGCCAGCAGCTTAGTAGGAGGAGATACGCAGTATTTT
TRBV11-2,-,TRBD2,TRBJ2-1,CASSHGAGGRGWILYNEQFF,TGTGCCAGCAGCCACGGAGCGGGGGGGCGAGGCTGGATTCTGTACAATGAGCAGTTCTTC
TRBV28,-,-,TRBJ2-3,CASTLGDRQVDTQYF,TGTGCCAGCACCCTTGGCGATAGGCAGGTGGATACGCAGTATTTT
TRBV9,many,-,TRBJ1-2,CASSVDSSVNYGYTF,TGTGCCAGCAGCGTAGATTCGTCAGTGAACTATGGCTACACCTTC
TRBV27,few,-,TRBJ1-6,CASSLIGTGSSYNSPLHF,TGTGCCAGCAGTTTAATCGGGACGGGAAGCTCCTATAATTCACCCCTCCACTTT
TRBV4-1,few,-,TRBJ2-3,CASGGERRIDTQYF,TGCGCCAGCGGCGGAGAGAGGCGTATAGATACGCAGTATTTT
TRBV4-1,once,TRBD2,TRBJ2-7,CASSQEGGRTYEQYF,TGCGCCAGCAGCCAAGAGGGGGGGAGGACCTACGAGCAGTACTTC
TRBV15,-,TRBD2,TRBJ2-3,CATSRGASGATDTQYF,TGTGCCACCAGCAGAGGGGCTAGCGGGGCCACAGATACGCAGTATTTT
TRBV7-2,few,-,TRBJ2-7,CASSLTDRTTYEQYF,TGTGCCAGCAGCTTAACAGACAGGACAACCTACGAGCAGTACTTC
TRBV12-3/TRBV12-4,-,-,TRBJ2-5,CASSFHGNQETQYF,TGTGCCAGCAGTTTTCATGGGAACCAAGAGACCCAGTACTTC
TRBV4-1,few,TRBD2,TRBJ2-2,CASSRKLTSGGPTGELFF,TGCGCCAGCAGCCGAAAGCTCACTAGCGGGGGGCCCACCGGGGAGCTGTTTTTT
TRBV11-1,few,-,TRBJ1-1,CASSSGAPGTEAFF,TGTGCCAGCAGCTCGGGAGCCCCGGGGACTGAAGCTTTCTTT
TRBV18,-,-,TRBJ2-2,CASSPEDDPTGELFF,TGTGCCAGCTCACCAGAGGACGACCCGACCGGGGAGCTGTTTTTT
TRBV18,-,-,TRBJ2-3,CASSPRGSTDTQYF,TGTGCCAGCTCACCACGAGGCAGTACAGATACGCAGTATTTT
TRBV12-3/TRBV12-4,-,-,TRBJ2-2,CASSLRMGVKAGELFF,TGTGCCAGCAGTTTACGTATGGGCGTCAAGGCCGGGGAGCTGTTTTTT
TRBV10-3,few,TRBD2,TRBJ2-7,CAITGTSGAYEQYF,TGTGCCATCACTGGGACTAGCGGGGCCTACGAGCAGTACTTC
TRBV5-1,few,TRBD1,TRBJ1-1,CASRAGQGVGTEAFF,TGCGCCAGCAGGGCCGGACAGGGGGTTGGCACTGAAGCTTTCTTT
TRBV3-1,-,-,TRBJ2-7,CASSSQGSYEQYF,TGTGCCAGCAGCTCACAGGGTTCCTACGAGCAGTACTTC
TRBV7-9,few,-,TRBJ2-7,CASSPASHPYEQYF,TGTGCCAGCAGCCCCGCTAGCCACCCCTACGAGCAGTACTTC
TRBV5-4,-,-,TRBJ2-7,CASRHRPGGIYEQYF,TGTGCCAGCAGACACCGGCCAGGCGGGATCTACGAGCAGTACTTC
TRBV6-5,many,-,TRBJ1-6,CASSYASGVGNSPLHF,TGTGCCAGCAGTTACGCCTCAGGGGTGGGTAATTCACCCCTCCACTTT
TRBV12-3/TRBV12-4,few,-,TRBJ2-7,CASSFTGLRYEQYF,TGTGCCAGCAGTTTTACGGGACTCCGGTACGAGCAGTACTTC
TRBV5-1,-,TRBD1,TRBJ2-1,CASSWFGTGYNEQFF,TGCGCCAGCAGCTGGTTTGGGACAGGATACAATGAGCAGTTCTTC
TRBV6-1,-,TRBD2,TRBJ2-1,CASTGGGAPSSYNEQFF,TGTGCCAGCACGGGCGGGGGGGCCCCCAGCTCCTACAATGAGCAGTTCTTC
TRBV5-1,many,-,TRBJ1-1,CASSRAMDTEAFF,TGCGCCAGCAGTAGGGCAATGGACACTGAAGCTTTCTTT
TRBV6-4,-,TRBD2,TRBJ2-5,CASSDSRGTNFEETQYF,TGTGCCAGCAGTGACTCGCGGGGGACGAATTTTGAGGAGACCCAGTACTTC
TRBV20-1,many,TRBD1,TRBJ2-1,CSARAGGYVDEQFF,TGCAGTGCTAGAGCAGGGGGATACGTCGATGAGCAGTTCTTC